This TCR beta chain came from a study of blood T cell repertoires in COVID-19. Study overall: Sites across the United States, Italy and Spain contributed samples from acute and convalescent COVID-19. PBMCs, B-cell-depleted T cells, or T cells provided the cDNA or gDNA that made up the material.

Sequencing was performed with immunoSEQ multiplex PCR; in TCRdb, only in-frame clones are kept and a portion is missing. The repertoire holds about 87,000 clones, with about 80% as singletons. The V end lost 2 bases, the J end lost 3 bases, and 6 bases lay between the germline ends. The CDR3 runs to 12 residues. The germline V gene has CDR1 SQVTM and CDR2 ANQGSEA. The specimen was peripheral blood. The rearrangement uses TRBV29-1 and TRBJ2-3; tentative D call: TRBD2 (6 bases). The receptor was derived from a woman in her forties or fifties with acute or convalescent COVID-19. The CDR3 spells CSVELATDTQYF. The CDR3 DNA is TGCAGCGTTGAACTAGCGACAGATACGCAGTATTTT.